Listed here are 10 T cell receptor beta chains from one sample, sequenced in a study of blood T cell repertoires in COVID-19. Some clones are missing from TCRdb's copy, which holds only in-frame ones; the method was immunoSEQ multiplex PCR. The sample lists around 220,000 clones, roughly 90% occurring once. The specimen sequenced was peripheral blood. All receptors come from a middle-aged man with active or convalescent COVID-19.

The genes are TRBV7-6 and TRBJ1-1, with 10 bases aligning to TRBD1. After removal of 2 bases from V and 6 bases from J, the junction contained 9 bases not matched to a gene. Germline loops: CDR1 SGHVS, CDR2 FNYEAQ. The CDR3 consists of 16 residues. Here the CDR3 reads CASSLTRGQGDAEAFF. Written as DNA, the CDR3 is TGTGCCAGCAGCTTAACGCGAGGACAGGGGGACGCTGAAGCTTTCTTT. Using reference TRBV7-6 and TRBJ1-1 for the parts outside the CDR3, the full variable domain is GAGVSQSPRYKVTKRGQDVALRCDPISGHVSLYWYRQALGQGPEFLTYFNYEAQQDKSGLPNDRFSAERPEGSISTLTIQRTEQRDSAMYRCASSLTRGQGDAEAFFGQGTRLTVV.

This clone has only one observation. The V gene is TRBV28, the J gene TRBJ1-1; D remains ambiguous. CDR3 length: 18 residues. Germline CDR1 MDHEN, CDR2 SYDVKM. V lost 5 bases, J lost 1 base, and 23 bases lay in between. The CDR3 DNA reads TGTGCCAGCAGTCCCCTCTCTCAGGTGGGCAGCAGGAACACTGAAGCTTTCTTT. It translates to CASSPLSQVGSRNTEAFF.

V and J are TRBV2 and TRBJ1-2; 9 bases fit TRBD1. The ends lost 3 bases at V and 3 bases at J; junction bases unmatched: 14. From germline, CDR1 is SNHLY and CDR2 FYNNEI. This CDR3 is 18 amino acids long. The CDR3 DNA follows: TGTGCCAGCAGTGATTACCGATCCGGGACAGGGACGCACTATGGCTACACCTTC. Its translation is CASSDYRSGTGTHYGYTF. Together with reference TRBV2 and TRBJ1-2, the CDR3 gives the full variable domain: EPEVTQTPSHQVTQMGQEVILRCVPISNHLYFYWYRQILGQKVEFLVSFYNNEISEKSEIFDDQFSVERPDGSNFTLKIRSTKLEDSAMYFCASSDYRSGTGTHYGYTFGSGTRLTVV.

The rearrangement joins TRBV4-1 to TRBJ2-5; 7 bases are a match to TRBD2. J lost 9 bases, V lost 4 bases, and 14 bases had no gene match. CDR3 size: 15 residues. Germline CDR1 MGHRA, CDR2 YSYEKL. Written as DNA, the CDR3 is TGCGCCAGCAGCCCCGGGGGAGGGCCAGGGTTGCCCCAGTACTTC. Protein sequence: CASSPGGGPGLPQYF.

The V call is TRBV7-2, the J call TRBJ1-1; 9 bases align to TRBD1. Germline CDR1 reads SGHTA; CDR2 reads FQGNSA. The CDR3 sequence is 16 residues long. The V gene end was trimmed by 6 bases and the J gene end by 0 bases; junction bases not matched to a gene: 8. The CDR3 loop reads CASSFTGGLMNTEAFF. The CDR3 DNA sequence: TGTGCCAGCAGTTTTACAGGGGGCCTCATGAACACTGAAGCTTTCTTT.

As DNA, the CDR3 is TGTGCCAGCAACACAGGGGTTCATCAGCCCCAGCATTTT. It is translated as CASNTGVHQPQHF. The V gene is TRBV12-3 or TRBV12-4, the J gene TRBJ1-5; 7 bases map to TRBD1. Losses at the gene ends were 7 bases for V and 5 bases for J; bases not matched to a gene: 5. The CDR3 contains 13 residues.

This chain joins TRBV9 and TRBJ1-6; weak D call: TRBD1 (5 bases). V lost 3 bases, J lost 9 bases, and 19 bases lay in between. Germline-derived CDR1 and CDR2 are SGDLS and YYNGEE. The CDR3 has 16 amino acids. The CDR3: CASSAQTNLQGSPLHF. In nucleotides, the CDR3 is TGTGCCAGCAGCGCCCAGACGAATCTTCAGGGTTCACCCCTCCACTTT.

This chain uses TRBV6-4 with TRBJ1-4, with D maybe TRBD1 (5 bases). Trimming cost V 9 bases and J 8 bases, with 19 bases left between them. This CDR3 has 14 amino acids. Germline V CDR1 and CDR2: MRHNA, SNTAGT. The CDR3 region has the DNA TGTGCCAGTGTGGGAGGCAGGGAAAGGGAAAAACTGTTTTTT. This translates into CASVGGREREKLFF.

V and J are TRBV14 and TRBJ2-2, with TRBD2 matching over 12 bases. The J segment lost 3 bases and the V segment lost 4 bases, leaving 3 bases of the junction unmatched. The CDR3 has 16 amino acids. Germline CDR1 and CDR2: SGHDN and FVKESK. CDR3 protein: CASSPRLAGDTGELFF. The CDR3 nucleotides read TGTGCCAGCAGCCCCCGACTAGCGGGGGACACCGGGGAGCTGTTTTTT.

The CDR3 DNA reads TGTGCCAGCAGTTGGGTCGGACAAGGGGTCTTTGAAGAAAAACTGTTTTTT. Residues: CASSWVGQGVFEEKLFF. The V call is TRBV27, the J call TRBJ1-4; D possibly corresponds to TRBD1 (5 bases). Germline V gives CDR1 MNHEY, CDR2 SMNVEV (reference sequence). V dropped 4 bases and J dropped 8 bases, with 23 bases sitting between them. This CDR3 comprises 17 residues.